The clone carrying this TCR beta chain is labeled large (0.1 to 1%). Rearranged V-D-J TRB sequences were amplified with a mixed TRB-A/B primer pool. TCRdb passed the multiplex PCR reads through MiXCR, listing each CDR3 protein once. The sample contains some 2,500 distinct CDR3 sequences, about 32% of which appear only once. The record originates from a study of T cell repertoires in aging, cancer and after chemotherapy. With 7 bases clipped from V and 8 bases from J, the junction kept 6 bases outside the gene matches. The germline gives CDR1 MNHEY, CDR2 SVGAGI. CDR3 length: 12 amino acids. The template was genomic DNA from peripheral blood, not RNA.

This rearrangement joins TRBV6-5 to TRBJ2-3, with 7 bases that match TRBD1. The origin of this receptor is a human donor with a solid tumor. Sequenced material: blood. CDR3: CASNDRVGTQYF. As DNA, the CDR3 is TGTGCCAGCAACGACAGGGTGGGTACGCAGTATTTT.